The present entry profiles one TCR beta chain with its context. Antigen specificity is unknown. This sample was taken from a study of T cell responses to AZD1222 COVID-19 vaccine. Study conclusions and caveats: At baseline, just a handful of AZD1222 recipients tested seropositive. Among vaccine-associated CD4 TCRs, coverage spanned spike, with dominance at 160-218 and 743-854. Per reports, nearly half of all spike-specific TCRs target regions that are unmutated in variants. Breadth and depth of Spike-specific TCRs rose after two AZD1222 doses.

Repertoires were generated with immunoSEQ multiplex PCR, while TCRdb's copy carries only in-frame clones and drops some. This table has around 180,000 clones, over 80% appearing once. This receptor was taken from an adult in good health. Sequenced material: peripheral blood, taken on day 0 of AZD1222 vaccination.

The CDR3 nucleotides are TGTGCCAGCAGTTTCGTGGATGTCGGAGCCCTCGGCTACACCTTC. Its protein is CASSFVDVGALGYTF. V and J are TRBV28 and TRBJ1-2, with D unclear. The CDR3 is 15 residues long. Trimming shortened V by 3 bases and J by 8 bases, and 19 bases separated the two germline ends. Germline V gene data show CDR1 as MDHEN and CDR2 as SYDVKM.